These 19 T cell receptor beta chains were all obtained from the same sample, sequenced in a study of T cells in Graves' hyperthyroidism and ophthalmopathy. Amplified TCR beta CDR3 regions derived from RNA transcripts. The primer set for the first-round RT-PCR of the TCR CDR3 was HTBI. TCRdb reanalysed the multiplex PCR reads using MiXCR and keeps one entry per CDR3 protein. The sample consists of roughly 840,000 distinct CDR3 sequences, roughly 40% of them appearing once. Sequencing was done on a sample of blood. The receptors here all came from a man aged 18 to 30 with Graves' hyperthyroidism.

This chain uses TRBV7-3 with TRBJ1-2; tentatively, D is TRBD1 (5 bases). Germline CDR1 reads SGHTA; CDR2 reads FQGTGA. The V gene lost 0 bases and the J gene lost 5 bases, with 13 bases spanning the gap. The CDR3 spans 15 residues. CDR3 in amino acids: CASSLTFGQGYGYTF. DNA for the CDR3: TGTGCCAGCAGCTTAACTTTCGGTCAGGGATATGGCTACACCTTC.

V is TRBV7-2 and J is TRBJ1-1, with D tentatively TRBD1 (6 bases). Trimming stripped 6 bases from V and 1 base from J, with 15 bases between. Germline V gives CDR1 SGHTA, CDR2 FQGNSA. The CDR3 has 15 amino acids. The CDR3 loop reads CASSYSGTTNTEAFF. The CDR3, as DNA: TGTGCCAGCAGTTACTCCGGGACAACGAACACTGAAGCTTTCTTT. Based on the CDR3 plus reference TRBV7-2 and TRBJ1-1, the full variable domain is GAGVSQSPSNKVTEKGKDVELRCDPISGHTALYWYRQSLGQGLEFLIYFQGNSAPDKSGLPSDRFSAERTGGSVSTLTIQRTQQEDSAVYLCASSYSGTTNTEAFFGQGTRLTVV.

V is TRBV6-5 and J is TRBJ1-1; TRBD1 might be the D (6 bases). Germline V gene lookup returns CDR1 MNHEY and CDR2 SVGAGI. V was shortened by 8 bases and J by 2 bases, with 18 bases between the two germline ends. The CDR3 runs 15 residues. The CDR3 nucleotides are TGTGCCAGCCGGGGGGGGCAAAACCTTAACACTGAAGCTTTCTTT. It translates to CASRGGQNLNTEAFF.

This chain joins TRBV2 and TRBJ1-6; D not resolved. Trimming shortened V by 6 bases and J by 14 bases, and 14 bases separated the two germline ends. CDR1 SNHLY and CDR2 FYNNEI come from the germline V gene. The CDR3 length is 12 residues. The CDR3 sequence: CASSSNGPTLHF. The CDR3 coding sequence is TGTGCCAGCAGCAGTAACGGCCCTACCCTCCACTTT.

This clonotype was seen at least ten times. The CDR3 protein is CASSMDRGDYGYTF. The CDR3 DNA follows: TGTGCCAGTAGTATGGACAGGGGTGACTATGGCTACACCTTC. V is TRBV19 and J is TRBJ1-2; 9 positions match TRBD1. Germline V lookup: CDR1 LNHDA, CDR2 SQIVND (reference sequence). J lost 3 bases, V lost 3 bases, and 2 bases had no gene match. The CDR3 has 14 residues.

This clonotype has a handful of counts. V and J are TRBV7-9 and TRBJ1-2, with 7 bases identical to TRBD1. V trimming: 8 bases; J trimming: 4 bases; junction bases outside the gene matches: 10. This CDR3 has 14 residues. The germline gives CDR1 SEHNR, CDR2 FQNEAQ (reference sequence). This CDR3 reads CASGASHRGYGYTF. In DNA, the CDR3 is TGTGCCAGCGGAGCAAGCCACAGGGGCTATGGCTACACCTTC.

This clonotype occurred many times. The chain uses TRBV29-1 and TRBJ2-2, with D perhaps matching TRBD1 (6 bases). Trimming removed 4 bases from V and 5 bases from J, with 11 bases in between. CDR3 length equals 13 residues. Per germline, CDR1 SQVTM and CDR2 ANQGSEA. The CDR3 region is CSVGDIVTGELFF. CDR3 coding DNA: TGCAGCGTTGGGGACATCGTAACCGGGGAGCTGTTTTTT.

The table lists this clonotype with a few counts. At one end, the junction sequence differs from germline, possibly due to a read error. The chain recombines TRBV10-3 with TRBJ2-6; D is unresolved. Germline values: CDR1 ENHRY, CDR2 SYGVKD. The CDR3 runs to 15 residues. This CDR3 reads CASSLMWAGANVLTF. In DNA form, the CDR3 reads TGTGCCAGCAGTTTAATGTGGGCTGGGGCCAACGTCCTGACTTTC.

Remarks on this clonotype: A much larger clone differs by one base, so this may be a read error. CDR3: CANSDPYRGTEAFF. For the CDR3, the DNA is TGTGCCAACAGTGACCCTTACAGGGGCACTGAAGCTTTCTTT. J is TRBJ1-1 and V is TRBV2, with 7 bases lining up with TRBD1. The CDR3 consists of 14 residues. CDR1 and CDR2 from the germline V gene are SNHLY and FYNNEI.

This clonotype was recorded once. A read error may explain this, as a much larger clone is one base away. The final CDR3 position lacks the conserved phenylalanine or tryptophan, pointing to a likely read error. The rearrangement links TRBV7-9 to TRBJ1-1; 7 positions agree with TRBD1. The CDR3 is 13 amino acids. CDR1 is SEHNR, CDR2 FQNEAQ, per germline (reference sequence). Trimming at V came to 1 base and at J to 9 bases, leaving 5 bases not matched to a gene. The CDR3: CASSLEGQEKAFL. The CDR3 bases are TGTGCCAGCAGCTTAGAAGGACAGGAGAAAGCTTTCCTT.

The CDR3 region is CASSLGASEEETQYF. CDR3 nucleotide sequence: TGTGCCAGCAGCTTAGGGGCCAGCGAAGAAGAGACCCAGTACTTC. V and J are TRBV2 and TRBJ2-5; a weak D match, TRBD1 (5 bases). Germline lookup yields CDR1 SNHLY and CDR2 FYNNEI. Trimming cost V 6 bases and J 3 bases, with 17 bases left between them. This CDR3 has 15 residues.

At least ten counts were recorded for this clonotype. This chain links TRBV25-1 with TRBJ2-5; no reliable D call. CDR3 length equals 14 residues. Per the germline V gene, CDR1 is MGHDK and CDR2 is SYGVNS. V lost 3 bases and J lost 2, with 10 bases in between. CDR3 region: CASSELRSQETQYF. The CDR3 DNA reads TGTGCCAGCAGTGAGCTAAGGAGTCAAGAGACCCAGTACTTC.

This clonotype has at least ten counts. The rearrangement joins TRBV7-9 to TRBJ1-3; a possible D gene is TRBD1 (5 bases). The germline V and J ends were trimmed by 1 base and 5 bases, with 9 bases remaining between them. Looked up from germline, CDR1 is SEHNR and CDR2 is FQNEAQ (reference sequence). This CDR3 spans 14 amino acids. The CDR3, as DNA: TGTGCCAGCAGCTTAGGGGCAGGGAGAAACACCATATATTTT. Translating it yields CASSLGAGRNTIYF.

This clonotype came up many times. CDR3 bases: TGTGCCACCAGCAGAGATCAGGCGGGAGACGGCTACACCTTC. Translated, it gives CATSRDQAGDGYTF. The rearrangement links TRBV15 to TRBJ1-2; D is unresolved. V lost 0 bases, J lost 8 bases, and 13 bases lay in between. CDR3 length: 14 amino acids. CDR1 is LNHNV, CDR2 YYDKDF, per germline (reference sequence).

This clonotype was recorded at least ten times. V gene TRBV10-3 combines with J gene TRBJ2-6; 10 positions match TRBD1. Per the germline V gene, CDR1 is ENHRY and CDR2 is SYGVKD. The CDR3 runs to 18 residues. Trimming cost V 4 bases and J 0 bases; bases outside gene matches: 6. The CDR3 region has the DNA TGTGCCATCAGTGCACCGGGACAGGGGAGCTCTGGGGCCAACGTCCTGACTTTC. It specifies CAISAPGQGSSGANVLTF.

On this clonotype itself: This may stem from a read error, because a much larger clone lies one nucleotide away. This sequence joins TRBV7-2 and TRBJ2-5; no firm D call. Germline V gives CDR1 SGHTA, CDR2 FQGNSA. V lost 6 bases and J lost 7, with 12 bases in between. This CDR3 comprises 12 residues. CDR3 region: CASSDREGTQYF. CDR3 DNA sequence: TGTGCCAGCAGTGACCGTGAAGGGACCCAGTACTTC. The entire variable domain, with the rest obtained from reference TRBV7-2 and TRBJ2-5, is as follows: GAGVSQSPSNKVTEKGKDVELRCDPISGHTALYWYRQSLGQGLEFLIYFQGNSAPDKSGLPSDRFSAERTGGSVSTLTIQRTQQEDSAVYLCASSDREGTQYFGPGTRLLVL.

The CDR3 sequence is CASRIRDGYTIYF. CDR3 sequence (DNA): TGTGCCAGCAGGATCCGAGATGGCTACACCATATATTTT. The rearrangement links TRBV7-2 to TRBJ1-3; D remains ambiguous. Looked up from germline, CDR1 is SGHTA and CDR2 is FQGNSA. V gave up 6 bases and J gave up 8 bases, with 14 bases separating them. This CDR3 comprises 13 residues. The whole variable domain, filled in from reference TRBV7-2 and TRBJ1-3, reads GAGVSQSPSNKVTEKGKDVELRCDPISGHTALYWYRQSLGQGLEFLIYFQGNSAPDKSGLPSDRFSAERTGGSVSTLTIQRTQQEDSAVYLCASRIRDGYTIYFGEGSWLTVV.

In its sample, this clonotype was seen many times. CDR3 loop: CASSQDGTAGSPLHF. In DNA, the CDR3 is TGTGCCAGCAGCCAAGATGGGACGGCAGGATCACCCCTCCACTTT. This chain links TRBV14 with TRBJ1-6, with a weak D call TRBD1 (5 bases). This CDR3 is built from 15 residues. Germline-derived CDR1 and CDR2 are SGHDN and FVKESK. Trimming left V 0 bases short and J 10 bases short, with 13 bases between.

This clonotype was counted between two and nine times. J is TRBJ1-1 and V is TRBV7-9, with D tentatively TRBD1 (5 bases). In germline, CDR1 is SEHNR, CDR2 FQNEAQ (reference sequence). The CDR3 consists of 16 residues. V was clipped by 1 base and J by 5 bases, with 17 bases between them. Here the CDR3 reads CASSLGEGSGKTEAFF. The CDR3 nucleotides are TGTGCCAGCAGCTTAGGGGAGGGGTCAGGAAAAACTGAAGCTTTCTTT.